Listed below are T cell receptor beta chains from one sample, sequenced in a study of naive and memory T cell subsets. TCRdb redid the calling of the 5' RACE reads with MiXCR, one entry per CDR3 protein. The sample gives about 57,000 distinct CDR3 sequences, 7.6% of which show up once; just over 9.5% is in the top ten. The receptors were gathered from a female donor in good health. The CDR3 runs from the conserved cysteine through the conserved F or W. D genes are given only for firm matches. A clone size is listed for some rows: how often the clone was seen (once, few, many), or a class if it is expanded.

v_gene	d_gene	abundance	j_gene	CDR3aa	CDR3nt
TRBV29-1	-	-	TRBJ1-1	CSVEGQMNTEAFF	TGCAGCGTGGAAGGACAGATGAACACTGAAGCTTTCTTT
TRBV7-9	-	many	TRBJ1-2	CASSFWTDLGGYTF	TGTGCCAGCAGCTTTTGGACGGATCTGGGAGGCTACACCTTC
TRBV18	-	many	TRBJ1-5	CASSPGGYEQPQHF	TGTGCCAGCTCCCCTGGGGGATATGAGCAGCCCCAGCATTTT
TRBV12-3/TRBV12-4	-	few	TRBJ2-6	CASTLRGSGANVLTF	TGTGCCAGCACCCTACGGGGCTCTGGGGCCAACGTCCTGACTTTC
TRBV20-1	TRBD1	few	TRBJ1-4	CSAIPGQGTKLFF	TGCAGTGCTATACCGGGACAGGGGACAAAACTGTTTTTT
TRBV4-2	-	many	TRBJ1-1	CASSQGRVSEAFF	TGTGCCAGCAGCCAAGGCCGGGTCTCTGAAGCTTTCTTT
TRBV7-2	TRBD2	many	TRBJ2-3	CASSRGGKDTQYF	TGTGCCAGCAGCCGGGGGGGCAAGGATACGCAGTATTTT
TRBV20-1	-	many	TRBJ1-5	CSVRSGDQPQHF	TGCAGTGTAAGGAGTGGGGATCAGCCCCAGCATTTT
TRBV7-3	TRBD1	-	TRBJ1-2	CASSSRTGDNYGYTF	TGTGCCAGCAGCAGTAGGACAGGAGATAACTATGGCTACACCTTC
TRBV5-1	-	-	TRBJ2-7	CASSQTPGHVYEQYF	TGCGCCAGCAGCCAGACACCGGGACATGTCTACGAGCAGTACTTC
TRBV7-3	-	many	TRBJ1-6	CASSWTGTTNSPLHF	TGTGCCAGCAGCTGGACCGGGACAACCAATTCACCCCTCCACTTT
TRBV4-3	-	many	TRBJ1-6	CASSQAPEAGDYPSNSPLHF	TGCGCCAGCAGCCAAGCCCCGGAGGCAGGGGACTATCCTTCTAATTCACCCCTCCACTTT
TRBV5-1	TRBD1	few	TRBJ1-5	CASRDRAGEPQHF	TGCGCCAGCAGGGACAGGGCGGGAGAGCCCCAGCATTTT
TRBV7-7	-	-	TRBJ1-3	CASSSQFGNTIYF	TGTGCTAGCAGCTCTCAATTCGGAAACACCATATATTTT
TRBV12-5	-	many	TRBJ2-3	CASGYAATDTQYF	TGTGCTAGTGGCTACGCGGCCACAGATACGCAGTATTTT
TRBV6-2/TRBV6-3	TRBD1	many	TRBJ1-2	CASSSPPGTGHYGYTF	TGTGCCAGCAGTTCACCGCCCGGGACAGGACACTATGGCTACACCTTC
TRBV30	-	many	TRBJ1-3	CAWGYGSGNTIYF	TGTGCCTGGGGTTATGGCTCTGGAAACACCATATATTTT
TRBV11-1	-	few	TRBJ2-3	CASSLADYTDTQYF	TGTGCCAGCAGCTTAGCGGACTACACAGATACGCAGTATTTT
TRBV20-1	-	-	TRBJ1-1	CSSRRQGTEAFF	TGCAGCTCTCGCAGGCAGGGCACTGAAGCTTTCTTT
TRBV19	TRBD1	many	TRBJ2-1	CASSGLDRGSYNEQFF	TGTGCCAGTAGTGGACTGGACAGGGGCTCCTACAATGAGCAGTTCTTC
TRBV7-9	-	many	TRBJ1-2	CASSQLQYGYTF	TGTGCCAGCAGCCAGTTACAGTATGGCTACACCTTC
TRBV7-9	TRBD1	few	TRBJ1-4	CASSPDRGLEKLFF	TGTGCCAGCAGCCCGGACAGGGGGCTAGAAAAACTGTTTTTT
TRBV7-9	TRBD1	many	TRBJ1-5	CASSPGRDRRNQPQHF	TGTGCCAGCAGCCCCGGAAGGGACAGGCGAAATCAGCCCCAGCATTTT